This T cell receptor (beta chain) was sequenced during a study of T-cell memory formation after mild COVID-19. In this sample, this clonotype turned up a few times. What it binds is not known. The germline gives CDR1 SGHAT, CDR2 FQNNGV. The CDR3 is made up of 15 amino acids. Trimming stripped 0 bases from V and 2 bases from J, with 8 bases between. Study-wide results and caveats: A second wave of clones peaked on day 37, and their SARS-CoV-2 specificity went unconfirmed.

cDNA libraries for TCR alpha and TCR beta, carrying sample barcodes and UMIs, came from 5'RACE with constant-segment primers. MiXCR, run by TCRdb on the 5' RACE reads, gives a single entry per CDR3 protein. Of about 90,000 distinct CDR3 sequences in the sample, 13% were seen once. This chain uses TRBV11-2 with TRBJ2-1; D is possibly TRBD2 (5 bases). The sequenced sample was PBMCs or a T cell subset sorted from them (not recorded which). This TCR derives from an adult woman who had mild COVID-19 (a few samples of this study predate the infection). Cell type and time point are not known. The CDR3 loop reads CASSLEAATYNEQFF. The CDR3 DNA is TGTGCCAGCAGCTTAGAAGCGGCTACCTACAATGAGCAGTTCTTC. The full variable domain, completed using reference TRBV11-2 and TRBJ2-1, is EAGVAQSPRYKIIEKRQSVAFWCNPISGHATLYWYQQILGQGPKLLIQFQNNGVVDDSQLPKDRFSAERLKGVDSTLKIQPAKLEDSAVYLCASSLEAATYNEQFFGPGTRLTVL.